The 23 T cell receptor beta chains in this list originate from one sample, sequenced in a study of shared clonotypes between healthy human individuals. Assay: immunoSEQ multiplex PCR; the TCRdb copy retains only in-frame clones and omits some. The table lists more than 1 million clones, about 84% of them singletons. Sequences were obtained from memory CD4+ T cells from PBMCs. As to subset: CD45RA-negative fraction. Receptor source: a man between 18 and 29 years old in good health. Some clones in this sample may be carry-over from other donors' samples.

This chain uses TRBV19 with TRBJ1-2, with 10 bases lining up with TRBD1. The germline V gene has CDR1 LNHDA and CDR2 SQIVND (reference sequence). CDR3 size: 14 residues. V was clipped by 6 bases and J by 4 bases; unmatched bases: 5. CDR3 sequence (DNA): TGTGCCAGTAGGCCGGGACAGGGGTCCTATGGCTACACCTTC. Protein sequence: CASRPGQGSYGYTF.

The CDR3 sequence: CASSQAPQRTNSYNEQFF. In DNA form, the CDR3 reads TGCGCCAGCAGCCAAGCCCCACAGCGGACGAACTCCTACAATGAGCAGTTCTTC. The J gene is TRBJ2-1, the V gene TRBV4-3, with a weak D call TRBD2 (5 bases). The germline V gene encodes CDR1 LGHNA and CDR2 YSLEER. Trimming shortened V by 1 base and J by 0 bases, and 16 bases separated the two germline ends. The CDR3 is made up of 18 amino acids.

The rearrangement joins TRBV9 to TRBJ2-7; 12 nucleotides agree with TRBD2. This CDR3 spans 15 amino acids. CDR1 and CDR2 (germline): SGDLS, YYNGEE. The V and J ends lost 0 bases and 5 bases, in that order; junction bases with no gene match: 3. Here the CDR3 DNA reads TGTGCCAGCAGCGTAGAGACTAGCGGGAGAGACGAGCAGTACTTC. This translates into CASSVETSGRDEQYF.

This clone was recorded only once. The sample carries other DNA sequences with the same CDR3. V usage is TRBV6-1 and J usage is TRBJ1-2; D call uncertain. Germline V lookup: CDR1 MNHNS, CDR2 SASEGT. The CDR3 sequence is 11 residues long. V was clipped by 2 bases and J by 7 bases, with 5 bases between them. CDR3 sequence: CASSESGGYTF. The CDR3 DNA sequence: TGTGCCAGCAGTGAAAGTGGTGGCTACACCTTC.

CDR3 sequence reads: CAWSPGTGLYEQYF. CDR3 nucleotides: TGTGCCTGGAGTCCAGGAACAGGGCTCTACGAGCAGTACTTC. The V call is TRBV30, the J call TRBJ2-7, with D possibly TRBD1 on 6 matching bases. The CDR3 is 14 amino acids. The ends were cut back, 2 bases at V and 3 bases at J, with 14 bases in the middle. In germline, CDR1 is GTSNPN, CDR2 SVGIG (reference sequence).

The rearrangement links TRBV11-2 to TRBJ2-7; D may be TRBD1 (6 bases). CDR3 length equals 14 residues. CDR1 SGHAT and CDR2 FQNNGV come from the germline V gene. The V end was cut by 7 bases, the J end by 0 bases, with 13 bases between. This chain's CDR3 is CASTSGQFSYEQYF. CDR3 bases: TGTGCCAGCACCTCCGGACAGTTCTCCTACGAGCAGTACTTC.

V is TRBV6-6 and J is TRBJ2-1; D may be TRBD2 (5 bases). The CDR3 has 12 residues. The V and J ends lost 4 bases and 8 bases respectively, with 9 bases between them. Germline V gene lookup returns CDR1 MNHNY and CDR2 SVGAGI (reference sequence). CDR3 DNA: TGTGCCAGCAGTTCCCCGGGATATGAGCAGTTCTTC. It specifies CASSSPGYEQFF.

V usage is TRBV27 and J usage is TRBJ2-2; D unclear. The CDR3 runs 15 residues. Looked up from germline, CDR1 is MNHEY and CDR2 is SMNVEV (reference sequence). Trimming left V 4 bases short and J 6 bases short, with 15 bases between. The CDR3 DNA reads as TGTGCCAGCAGTTCCCCCTCTGCGTCGGCCGGGGAGCTGTTTTTT. It translates to CASSSPSASAGELFF.

This clone has ten or more counts. The chain has TRBV9 and TRBJ2-2, with D perhaps assigned TRBD1 or TRBD2 (5 bases each). The germline V gene encodes CDR1 SGDLS and CDR2 YYNGEE. The CDR3 loop spans 16 amino acids. The germline V and J ends were trimmed by 4 bases and 1 base, with 14 bases remaining between them. This CDR3 is CASSPRTGRNTGELFF. CDR3 sequence (DNA): TGTGCCAGCAGCCCCCGCACGGGGCGGAACACCGGGGAGCTGTTTTTT.

This clone was counted a few times. The gene calls are TRBV15 and TRBJ1-3, with D maybe TRBD1 (5 bases). Germline V gene sequence: CDR1 LNHNV, CDR2 YYDKDF (reference sequence). Trimming took off 0 bases at V and 2 bases at J, with 11 bases between the two ends. The CDR3 loop spans 16 amino acids. In nucleotides, the CDR3 is TGTGCCACCAGCAGAGAAGTGGAGGGGCCTGGAAACACCATATATTTT. This gives the protein CATSREVEGPGNTIYF. Combining the CDR3 with reference TRBV15 and TRBJ1-3 gives the whole variable domain DAMVIQNPRYQVTQFGKPVTLSCSQTLNHNVMYWYQQKSSQAPKLLFHYYDKDFNNEADTPDNFQSRRPNTSFCFLDIRSPGLGDTAMYLCATSREVEGPGNTIYFGEGSWLTVV.

The rearrangement uses TRBV27 and TRBJ1-2, with 7 bases that match TRBD1. Germline CDR1 is MNHEY and CDR2 is SMNVEV (reference sequence). Germline trimming cut 5 bases from V and 1 base from J; bases unmatched to any gene: 7. The length of the CDR3 is 15 residues. CDR3 sequence: CASSPGTDYNYGYTF. The CDR3 DNA is TGTGCCAGCAGTCCCGGGACAGATTATAACTATGGCTACACCTTC.

This clone has just a few counts. One junction end disagrees with the germline gene, perhaps due to a read error. The rearrangement uses TRBV2 and TRBJ2-7; a weak D match, TRBD1 (5 bases). The germline CDR1 and CDR2 sequences are SNHLY and FYNNEI. The CDR3 is 11 residues long. The CDR3 DNA sequence: TGTGCCGGCAGGGTCGGACCCGAGCAGTACTTC. It specifies CAGRVGPEQYF.

This clone was counted once. The chain is built from TRBV11-3 and TRBJ2-1; 7 bases fit TRBD1. V shed 5 bases and J 10 bases; nucleotides not matched to a gene: 5. Germline lookup yields CDR1 SGHNT and CDR2 YENEEA. This CDR3 has 12 amino acids. Written as DNA, the CDR3 is TGTGCCAGCAGCCACGGGACAGCGGAGCAGTTCTTC. Its protein is CASSHGTAEQFF.

In nucleotides, the CDR3 is TGTGCCAGCAGCTTACAGGGCCGTCGCACAGATACGCAGTATTTT. Amino acid sequence: CASSLQGRRTDTQYF. This chain links TRBV6-5 with TRBJ2-3; D may be TRBD1 (6 bases). Between the trimmed V and J ends, which lost 6 bases and 1 base, there was a span of 14 bases. CDR3 length: 15 amino acids. CDR1 is MNHEY, CDR2 SVGAGI, per germline.

The table lists this clone with a count of one. This chain connects TRBV2 to TRBJ2-1; 11 bases fit TRBD2. Germline trimming cut 6 bases from V and 6 bases from J; bases unmatched to any gene: 10. Looked up from germline, CDR1 is SNHLY and CDR2 is FYNNEI. The CDR3 runs to 16 residues. The CDR3: CASRALSGRAANEQFF. The CDR3 DNA reads TGTGCCAGCAGGGCTCTTAGCGGGAGGGCCGCCAATGAGCAGTTCTTC.

The DNA for the CDR3 is TGTGCCACCAGCAGGGGGGGATCGGCGGGAGGTCCAGATACGCAGTATTTT. Its translation is CATSRGGSAGGPDTQYF. The chain couples TRBV15 to TRBJ2-3, with 8 positions matching TRBD2. Unmatched junction bases numbered 12, after V lost 3 bases and J lost 4 bases. CDR3 size: 17 residues. The germline V gene encodes CDR1 LNHNV and CDR2 YYDKDF (reference sequence).

The chain couples TRBV5-8 to TRBJ1-5; D gene ambiguous. Germline CDR1 SGHTS, CDR2 YDEGEE. This CDR3 contains 16 residues. V was trimmed by 2 bases and J by 0 bases, leaving 12 bases between them. DNA of the CDR3: TGTGCCAGCAGCTTAGGAGGAGTTTATAGCAATCAGCCCCAGCATTTT. Translated: CASSLGGVYSNQPQHF.

This rearrangement joins TRBV18 to TRBJ1-1; no reliable D call. Germline lookup yields CDR1 KGHSH and CDR2 LQKENI. The CDR3 covers 14 residues. V was shortened by 0 bases and J by 7 bases, with 12 bases between the two germline ends. Written as DNA, the CDR3 is TGTGCCAGCTCACCACCCCAGATTTGGAATGAAGCTTTCTTT. It encodes CASSPPQIWNEAFF.

In regard to this clone: The sample has other DNA sequences that encode this CDR3 too. This chain connects TRBV28 to TRBJ1-2; 7 bases line up with TRBD1. Germline V gene lookup returns CDR1 MDHEN and CDR2 SYDVKM. V lost 5 bases to trimming and J lost 4 bases; unmatched junction nucleotides: 4. This CDR3 comprises 13 residues. This CDR3 is CASSQTGPYGYTF. Here the CDR3 DNA reads TGTGCCAGCAGTCAGACAGGGCCCTATGGCTACACCTTC.

This chain connects TRBV6-6 to TRBJ1-2; the match to TRBD1 covers 7 bases. The CDR3 consists of 13 residues. From germline, CDR1 is MNHNY and CDR2 SVGAGI (reference sequence). The J segment lost 8 bases and the V segment lost 3 bases, leaving 6 bases of the junction unmatched. The chain's CDR3 is CASSYGAGGGYTF. CDR3 DNA sequence: TGTGCCAGCAGTTATGGGGCAGGGGGAGGCTACACCTTC.

The chain recombines TRBV7-2 with TRBJ2-2; 9 bases align to TRBD2. The CDR3 is made up of 16 amino acids. V lost 5 bases and J lost 6; bases outside the gene matches: 10. The V gene's germline CDR1 is SGHTA and CDR2 FQGNSA. The CDR3 DNA is TGTGCCAGCAGCCGAAGGATAGCGGGAGTAGCCGGGGAGCTGTTTTTT. Translated, it gives CASSRRIAGVAGELFF.

The chain employs TRBV29-1 and TRBJ1-2; TRBD1 might be the D (6 bases). V was cut by 4 bases and J by 3 bases, with 12 bases left in between. Germline CDR1 and CDR2: SQVTM and ANQGSEA. The CDR3 runs to 13 residues. CDR3 sequence (DNA): TGCAGCGTTGTAGCAGGGGTGGACTATGGCTACACCTTC. This translates into CSVVAGVDYGYTF.

The table lists this clone with a count of one. The J gene is TRBJ2-7, the V gene TRBV4-1; 12 bases match TRBD2. This CDR3 region has 15 residues. CDR1 is MGHRA, CDR2 YSYEKL, per germline. J gave up 4 bases and V 5 bases, and 6 bases lay outside the gene matches. The CDR3 nucleotides are TGCGCCAGCAGCTCCAGGACTAGCGGGACTTACGAGCAGTACTTC. Protein product: CASSSRTSGTYEQYF.